These T cell receptor beta chains were read from a single sample in a study of regulatory T cells in long-lasting Graves disease. TCRdb called the multiplex PCR reads again in MiXCR, with one record for every CDR3 protein. The data hold 400,000 to 500,000 distinct CDR3 sequences, with roughly a fifth observed a single time. Sequenced material: peripheral blood mononuclear cells (PBMCs), taken when the disease was refractory, from a patient treated with antithyroid drugs. The receptors stem from a female donor with Graves disease. CDR3s include the opening cysteine and the closing phenylalanine or tryptophan. A row's size may be missing; if present it is once, few, many or a size class.

V	size	J	CDR3
TRBV7-2	few	TRBJ1-2	CASSWTGFGGYTF
TRBV27	NA	TRBJ2-7	CASSSSGGPSSYEQYF
TRBV28	many	TRBJ2-7	CASSSLAGVRDEQYF
TRBV27	many	TRBJ2-5	CASRKTQGGWETQYF
TRBV5-1	few	TRBJ2-1	CASSLGDRKEYNEQFF
TRBV5-1	NA	TRBJ2-7	CASSFDREQYF
TRBV3-1	NA	TRBJ2-1	CASSQFGRAGDEQFF
TRBV19	many	TRBJ2-7	CASSNTPGLAGVYEQYF
TRBV7-7	few	TRBJ2-5	CASSPSGRKTQYF
TRBV3-1	NA	TRBJ1-3	CASSQSVLNSGNTIYF
TRBV7-9	many	TRBJ1-1	CASSLAYDVNTEAFF
TRBV4-1	NA	TRBJ2-6	CASSQGPQGFGANVLTF
TRBV7-9	NA	TRBJ2-1	CASSSRRDRGTYNEQFF
TRBV20-1	NA	TRBJ1-5	CSARLGQGLSPQHF